This T cell receptor beta chain derives from a study of T cells expressing NK-cell markers. Study conclusions and caveats: Top CD8+ clonotypes included the dominant CD3+CD56+NKG2C+ clonotypes in 5 to 7 donors.

The CDR3 covers 18 residues. Germline lookup yields CDR1 MNHEY and CDR2 SVGEGT. Beta-chain TCR cDNA was generated via 5'RACE template switching with UMIs. With the 5' RACE reads reprocessed, TCRdb shows one record per CDR3 protein and no DNA. The sample includes some 450,000 distinct CDR3 sequences. On this clonotype: Its antigen is unidentified.

The rearrangement joins TRBV6-2 or TRBV6-3 to TRBJ1-5; TCRdb's D gene call, TRBD1, goes unchecked for lack of DNA. The sample comprised blood T cells: a sorted CD56 or NKG2C T cell subset, CD4+ or CD8+ T cells, or bulk PBMC T cells (not recorded which). The clonotype originates from a woman between 18 and 69 years old in good health. The CDR3 protein is CASSYSEFGRVGNQPQHF.